The 9 T cell receptor beta chains given below trace back to one sample, sequenced in a study of CD8+ T cells in alopecia areata. Isolated RNA was reverse transcribed into cDNA used as the sequencing template. The assay was immunoSEQ multiplex PCR, and TCRdb's table has in-frame clones only and misses some. This repertoire shows 90,000 or so clones, around 47% found once; its top ten account for more than 15%. Documented treatment: oral pan-JAK inhibitor, 5-10 mg twice daily. Material: CD8+ T cells sorted from blood, obtained at week 24, from a patient treated with tofacitinib. The receptor set was obtained from a human donor with alopecia areata.

The J gene is TRBJ1-1, the V gene TRBV27, with a possible D match to TRBD1 (5 bases). The germline CDR1 and CDR2 sequences are MNHEY and SMNVEV (reference sequence). V was clipped by 0 bases and J by 7 bases, with 12 bases between them. The CDR3 is made up of 14 amino acids. CDR3 coding DNA: TGTGCCAGCAGTTTATCCTCCAGGGCGATTGAAGCTTTCTTT. It translates to CASSLSSRAIEAFF.

In this sample, this clone turned up a few times. The junction differs from germline at one of its ends, possibly a read error. The chain combines TRBV29-1 with TRBJ2-1; D gene ambiguous. The CDR3 covers 10 residues. Germline V gene lookup returns CDR1 SQVTM and CDR2 ANQGSEA. CDR3 bases: TGCAGCGTTGTCTACTATGAGCAGTTCTTC. This encodes CSVVYYEQFF.

This chain links TRBV27 with TRBJ2-3; 8 nucleotides align to TRBD1. The germline V gene has CDR1 MNHEY and CDR2 SMNVEV (reference sequence). This CDR3 is built from 16 residues. V trimming: 5 bases; J trimming: 2 bases; junction bases outside the gene matches: 9. CDR3 coding DNA: TGTGCCAGCAGTGATCCCCGGGACAGGAACACAGATACGCAGTATTTT. Amino acids: CASSDPRDRNTDTQYF.

This chain links TRBV4-2 with TRBJ2-2; the D is unclear. The CDR3 loop spans 12 amino acids. V lost 3 bases and J 7 bases, leaving 6 bases between the germline ends. Germline lookup yields CDR1 LGHNA and CDR2 YNFKEQ. The CDR3 sequence: CASSQGRGELFF. The CDR3 DNA reads TGTGCCAGCAGCCAGGGCCGCGGGGAGCTGTTTTTT.

The rearrangement joins TRBV13 to TRBJ2-7, with 13 positions matching TRBD2. The V gene's germline CDR1 is PRHDT and CDR2 FYEKMQ (reference sequence). The V gene end was trimmed by 0 bases and the J gene end by 9 bases; junction bases not matched to a gene: 2. There are 14 residues in the CDR3. This CDR3 reads CASSLGRLAGGQYF. The CDR3 coding sequence is TGTGCCAGCAGCTTAGGCCGACTAGCGGGAGGGCAGTACTTC.

This rearrangement joins TRBV7-9 to TRBJ2-4; a possible D gene is TRBD1 (5 bases). CDR3 size: 12 residues. Trimming pared 10 bases from V and 15 bases from J, leaving 22 bases between. CDR1 is SEHNR and CDR2 is FQNEAQ in the germline V gene (reference sequence). CDR3 residues: CATSQGPRFWYF. The CDR3 bases are TGTGCCACCTCTCAGGGCCCGCGTTTTTGGTACTTC.

This clone came up once. This rearrangement joins TRBV4-1 to TRBJ1-2; D ambiguous. V was cut by 3 bases and J by 8 bases, with 19 bases left in between. The CDR3 spans 15 residues. Germline CDR1 reads MGHRA; CDR2 reads YSYEKL. In nucleotides, the CDR3 is TGCGCCAGCAGCCAGGCGAATTGGGTAGCTGACGGCTACACCTTC. This codes for CASSQANWVADGYTF.

The J gene is TRBJ2-1, the V gene TRBV9; 7 bases are a match to TRBD2. Germline trimming cut 4 bases from V and 7 bases from J; bases unmatched to any gene: 14. Germline CDR1 and CDR2: SGDLS and YYNGEE. The CDR3 loop spans 16 amino acids. CDR3 in DNA: TGTGCCAGCAGCAACCAAGGACGGCTAGCGGATAATGAGCAGTTCTTC. Amino acid sequence: CASSNQGRLADNEQFF. The entire variable domain, with the rest obtained from reference TRBV9 and TRBJ2-1, is as follows: DSGVTQTPKHLITATGQRVTLRCSPRSGDLSVYWYQQSLDQGLQFLIQYYNGEERAKGNILERFSAQQFPDLHSELNLSSLELGDSALYFCASSNQGRLADNEQFFGPGTRLTVL.

This clone was recorded many times. The chain uses TRBV2 and TRBJ2-3; D may match TRBD1 or TRBD2 (5 bases each). This CDR3 is 15 amino acids long. Trimming took 8 bases from V and 3 from J, leaving 18 bases between them. Germline-derived CDR1 and CDR2 are SNHLY and FYNNEI. CDR3 in amino acids: CASDGDPAMTDTQYF. CDR3 sequence (DNA): TGTGCCAGCGACGGGGACCCGGCTATGACAGATACGCAGTATTTT.